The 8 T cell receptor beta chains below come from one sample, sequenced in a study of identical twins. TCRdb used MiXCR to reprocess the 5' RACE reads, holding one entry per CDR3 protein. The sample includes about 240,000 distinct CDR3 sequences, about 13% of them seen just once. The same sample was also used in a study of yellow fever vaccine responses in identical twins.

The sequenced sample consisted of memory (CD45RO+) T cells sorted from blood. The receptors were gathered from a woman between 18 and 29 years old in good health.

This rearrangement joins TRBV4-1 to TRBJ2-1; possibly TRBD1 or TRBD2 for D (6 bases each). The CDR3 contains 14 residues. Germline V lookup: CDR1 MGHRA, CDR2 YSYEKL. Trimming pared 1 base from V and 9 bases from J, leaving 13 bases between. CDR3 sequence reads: CASSQVADRGEQFF. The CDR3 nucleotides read TGCGCCAGCAGCCAAGTAGCGGACAGAGGTGAGCAGTTCTTC.

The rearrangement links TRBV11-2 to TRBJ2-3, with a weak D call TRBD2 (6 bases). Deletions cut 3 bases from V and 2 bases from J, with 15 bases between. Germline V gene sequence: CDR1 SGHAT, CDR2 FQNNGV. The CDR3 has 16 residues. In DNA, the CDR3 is TGTGCCAGCAGCTTGGGGGGAGGAACTCACACAGATACGCAGTATTTT. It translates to CASSLGGGTHTDTQYF.

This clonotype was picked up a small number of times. The CDR3 nucleotides are TGTGCCAGCAGTGAGATAGTTGACACCGGGGAGCTGTTTTTT. Translated, it gives CASSEIVDTGELFF. The chain has TRBV2 and TRBJ2-2; no clear D gene. The CDR3 consists of 14 residues. In germline, CDR1 is SNHLY, CDR2 FYNNEI. Trimming removed 3 bases at V and 3 bases at J, with 8 bases between. Complete variable domain (other parts from reference TRBV2 and TRBJ2-2): EPEVTQTPSHQVTQMGQEVILRCVPISNHLYFYWYRQILGQKVEFLVSFYNNEISEKSEIFDDQFSVERPDGSNFTLKIRSTKLEDSAMYFCASSEIVDTGELFFGEGSRLTVL.

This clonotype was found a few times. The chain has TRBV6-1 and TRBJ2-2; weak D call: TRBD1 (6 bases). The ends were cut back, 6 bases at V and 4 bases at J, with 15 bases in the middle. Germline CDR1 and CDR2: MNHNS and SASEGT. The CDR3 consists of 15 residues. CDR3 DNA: TGTGCCAGCAGGGCAGGGGCGCTGAGCACCGGGGAGCTGTTTTTT. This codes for CASRAGALSTGELFF.

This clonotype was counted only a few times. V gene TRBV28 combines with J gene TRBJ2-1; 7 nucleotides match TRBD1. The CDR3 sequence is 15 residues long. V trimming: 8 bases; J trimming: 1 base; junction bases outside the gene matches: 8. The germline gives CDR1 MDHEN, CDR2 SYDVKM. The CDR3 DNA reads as TGTGCCAGCGAAGGGGGCCCGGGGTCCTACAATGAGCAGTTCTTC. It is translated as CASEGGPGSYNEQFF.

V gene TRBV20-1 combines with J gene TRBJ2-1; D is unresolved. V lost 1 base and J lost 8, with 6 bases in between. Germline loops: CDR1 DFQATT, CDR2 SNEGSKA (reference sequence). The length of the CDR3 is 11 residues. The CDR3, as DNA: TGCAGTGCTAGAGCCCCGGATGAGCAGTTCTTC. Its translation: CSARAPDEQFF.

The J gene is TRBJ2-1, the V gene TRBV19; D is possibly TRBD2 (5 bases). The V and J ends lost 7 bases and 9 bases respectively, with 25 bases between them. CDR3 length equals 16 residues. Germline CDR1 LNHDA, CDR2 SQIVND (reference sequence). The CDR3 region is CASKTTRAVKGSEQFF. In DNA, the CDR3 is TGTGCCAGTAAAACCACTAGGGCAGTAAAAGGCAGTGAGCAGTTCTTC.

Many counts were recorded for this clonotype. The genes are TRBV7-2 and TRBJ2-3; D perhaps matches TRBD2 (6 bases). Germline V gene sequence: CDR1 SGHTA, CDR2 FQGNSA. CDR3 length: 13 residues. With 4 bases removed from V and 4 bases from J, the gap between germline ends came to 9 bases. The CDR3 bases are TGTGCCAGCAGCTATTCGGGAGCAGATACGCAGTATTTT. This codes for CASSYSGADTQYF.